The 9 T cell receptor beta chains given below trace back to one sample, sequenced in a study of blood T cells in healthy people across ages. Primers used in a second PCR of about 6 to 11 cycles were a sample-barcoded 5' primer and a J-beta primer mix. From the 5' RACE reads, TCRdb called clonotypes with MiXCR, one entry per CDR3 protein. The table lists hundreds of thousands of distinct CDR3 sequences, 45% to 60% of them singletons. What was sequenced was blood. Every receptor here comes from an elderly woman in good health.

This clonotype was counted between two and nine times. The rearrangement joins TRBV13 to TRBJ2-7, with D perhaps being TRBD1 or TRBD2 (6 bases each). The CDR3 is 16 residues long. V was cut by 1 base and J by 5 bases, with 18 bases left in between. Germline assignment: CDR1 PRHDT and CDR2 FYEKMQ (reference sequence). This chain's CDR3 is CASSLAPRGPTNEQYF. In DNA form, the CDR3 reads TGTGCCAGCAGCTTAGCCCCACGGGGGCCGACCAACGAGCAGTACTTC.

This clonotype was counted at least ten times. V is TRBV9 and J is TRBJ2-1; a possible D gene is TRBD2 (6 bases). Germline CDR1 is SGDLS and CDR2 is YYNGEE. The germline V and J ends were trimmed by 0 bases and 5 bases, with 12 bases remaining between them. The CDR3 is 15 amino acids. For the CDR3, the DNA is TGTGCCAGCAGCGTAGTAGGAGGGGTCGACAATGAGCAGTTCTTC. It encodes CASSVVGGVDNEQFF. The variable domain in full, completed from reference TRBV9 and TRBJ2-1, reads DSGVTQTPKHLITATGQRVTLRCSPRSGDLSVYWYQQSLDQGLQFLIQYYNGEERAKGNILERFSAQQFPDLHSELNLSSLELGDSALYFCASSVVGGVDNEQFFGPGTRLTVL.

The chain couples TRBV12-3 or TRBV12-4 to TRBJ2-4; D is uncertain. Gene TRBJ2-7 matches the end of the DNA better, so the J call may be wrong. The CDR3 covers 13 residues. In DNA, the CDR3 is TGTGCCAGCAGTTTAGTAGGTCCCTACGAGCAGTACTTC. It encodes CASSLVGPYEQYF.

The rearrangement joins TRBV4-3 to TRBJ2-3, with 8 bases matching TRBD1. Germline V gives CDR1 LGHNA, CDR2 YSLEER. CDR3 size: 15 residues. V lost 1 base and J lost 6; bases outside the gene matches: 6. The CDR3 region has the DNA TGCGCCAGCAGCCAAGGGACAGGGCACTATGATACGCAGTATTTT. Its protein is CASSQGTGHYDTQYF.

This clonotype was observed at least ten times. The J gene is TRBJ2-5, the V gene TRBV4-2, with 12 bases identical to TRBD2. The V gene's germline CDR1 is LGHNA and CDR2 YNFKEQ. Trimming removed 4 bases from V and 2 bases from J; junction bases left unmatched: 8. The CDR3 length is 17 residues. The CDR3 sequence: CASSPRTSGTPQETQYF. DNA for the CDR3: TGTGCCAGCAGCCCTCGGACTAGCGGGACGCCACAAGAGACCCAGTACTTC.

The chain combines TRBV4-1 with TRBJ2-1, with a tentative D call TRBD1 (6 bases). The tail of the sequence fits TRBJ2-7 better, so the J call may be wrong. There are 14 residues in the CDR3. The germline CDR1 and CDR2 sequences are MGHRA and YSYEKL. In nucleotides, the CDR3 is TGCGCCAGCAGCCAAGAGAGGGGGAGATCCGAGCAGTACTTC. Translation: CASSQERGRSEQYF.

The chain employs TRBV20-1 and TRBJ2-1, with 7 positions matching TRBD2. CDR1 and CDR2 (germline): DFQATT, SNEGSKA (reference sequence). J gave up 8 bases and V 6 bases, and 7 bases lay outside the gene matches. The CDR3 contains 12 residues. DNA of the CDR3: TGCAGTGCCCTTACTAGCGTGGATGAGCAGTTCTTC. Protein: CSALTSVDEQFF.

The V call is TRBV24-1, the J call TRBJ1-5, with no clear D. This CDR3 contains 14 residues. Germline V gene lookup returns CDR1 KGHDR and CDR2 SFDVKD. V lost 4 bases and J lost 0, with 6 bases in between. CDR3 DNA: TGTGCCACCAGTGACCCTGTTAGCAATCAGCCCCAGCATTTT. Amino acid sequence: CATSDPVSNQPQHF.

Points on this clonotype: This may be a read error: a much more frequent sequence differs by one nucleotide. The J gene is TRBJ2-3, the V gene TRBV24-1; D may be TRBD1 (6 bases). The CDR3 is 21 amino acids. Trimming cost V 3 bases and J 4 bases, with 31 bases left between them. The V gene's germline CDR1 is KGHDR and CDR2 SFDVKD. CDR3 nucleotides: TGTGCCACCAGTGATCCATATGGGGCAGGGGCGAAGAGCGAGAGCGCAGATACGCAGTATTTT. Protein: CATSDPYGAGAKSESADTQYF.